The 8 T cell receptor beta chains below all came from one sample that was sequenced in a study of blood T cell repertoires in COVID-19 (TCRdb year 2020). The library relied on the immunoSEQ multiplex PCR assay. Not all clones reach the TCRdb copy of this immuneACCESS table, which keeps in-frame sequences only. Checked studies attribute under half of the gap to unresolved V genes and leave the rest unexplained. Here the sample has tens of thousands of clones; around nine tenths occur a single time. Jointly, the top ten make up approximately 15% of the sample. Source material: peripheral blood. Source of these receptors: a woman aged 55-75 years with active COVID-19.

This clone has just one count. V gene TRBV5-1 combines with J gene TRBJ2-5; 12 bases line up with TRBD1. CDR1 is SGHRS and CDR2 is YFSETQ in the germline V gene. The CDR3 sequence is 17 residues long. The trim removed 0 bases at V and 4 bases at J, leaving 7 bases unmatched. The CDR3 sequence: CASSLAGGQGARETQYF. DNA of the CDR3: TGCGCCAGCAGCTTGGCCGGGGGACAGGGGGCGCGAGAGACCCAGTACTTC.

The chain carries TRBV5-1 and TRBJ2-5; 13 nucleotides agree with TRBD2. With V trimmed by 2 bases and J by 3 bases, 1 base remained unmatched. CDR3 length equals 15 residues. The germline V gene has CDR1 SGHRS and CDR2 YFSETQ. The CDR3 nucleotides read TGCGCCAGCAGCTTCGGGACTAGCGGGGAAGAGACCCAGTACTTC. Protein: CASSFGTSGEETQYF.

The chain carries TRBV29-1 and TRBJ2-4; 7 bases are a match to TRBD2. Trimming cost V 2 bases and J 6 bases; bases outside gene matches: 7. CDR3 length equals 14 residues. Germline V gene data show CDR1 as SQVTM and CDR2 as ANQGSEA. The CDR3 loop is CSVEPRRGTNIQYF. CDR3 nucleotides: TGCAGCGTTGAACCGCGGCGGGGGACAAACATTCAGTACTTC.

On this clone itself: An end of the junction differs from the germline gene, which may be a read error. V usage is TRBV7-7 and J usage is TRBJ2-1, with 9 bases that match TRBD2. This CDR3 contains 17 residues. The germline V gene has CDR1 SSHAT and CDR2 FNYEAQ (reference sequence). This chain's CDR3 is CASSPGVAGAYYNEQFF. Written as DNA, the CDR3 is TGTGCTAGCAGCCCGGGGGTAGCGGGGGCCTACTACAATGAGCAGTTCTTC.

This chain uses TRBV5-6 with TRBJ1-2, with D possibly being TRBD1 (5 bases). Germline CDR1 reads SGHDT; CDR2 reads YYEEEE. With 4 bases removed from V and 7 bases from J, the gap between germline ends came to 11 bases. This CDR3 spans 12 amino acids. The CDR3 sequence: CASSQGLGGYTF. Written as DNA, the CDR3 is TGTGCCAGCAGCCAGGGACTGGGTGGCTACACCTTC.

The chain carries TRBV10-3 and TRBJ2-1; the match to TRBD2 covers 9 bases. The CDR3 consists of 16 residues. The germline V gene has CDR1 ENHRY and CDR2 SYGVKD. Losses at the gene ends were 1 base for V and 5 bases for J; bases not matched to a gene: 6. Here the CDR3 reads CAISEFSGGVDNEQFF. The CDR3 bases are TGTGCCATCAGTGAGTTTAGCGGGGGAGTAGACAATGAGCAGTTCTTC.

The chain recombines TRBV14 with TRBJ1-2, with no clear D. The germline V gene encodes CDR1 SGHDN and CDR2 FVKESK. The ends were cut back, 4 bases at V and 3 bases at J, with 9 bases in the middle. The CDR3 extends over 13 amino acids. The CDR3 DNA reads as TGTGCCAGCAGCCTCGGGGAAGACTATGGCTACACCTTC. Protein: CASSLGEDYGYTF.

V gene TRBV18 combines with J gene TRBJ2-2, with 13 positions matching TRBD2. After removal of 3 bases from V and 5 bases from J, the junction contained 6 bases not matched to a gene. The CDR3 is made up of 17 amino acids. In germline, CDR1 is KGHSH, CDR2 LQKENI. The CDR3 region has the DNA TGTGCCAGCTCACCGGGACTAGCGGGAAAAACAACCGGGGAGCTGTTTTTT. This gives the protein CASSPGLAGKTTGELFF.